The TCR beta chain under discussion was sequenced for a study of control samples from healthy donors and cancer patients. Assay used: immunoSEQ multiplex PCR; TCRdb lists only in-frame clones, some missing. The repertoire holds 65,000 to 100,000 clones, with 91% as singletons. CDR1 and CDR2 (germline): SGHNT, YYREEE (reference sequence). This CDR3 is 12 amino acids long. The germline V and J ends were trimmed by 0 bases and 7 bases, with 7 bases remaining between them. The V gene is TRBV5-4, the J gene TRBJ1-1, with no clear D. Specimen: blood. This TCR derives from a man aged 45-60 years in good health. Here the CDR3 reads CASSLEPGEAFF. Written as DNA, the CDR3 is TGTGCCAGCAGCTTGGAGCCAGGTGAAGCTTTCTTT.